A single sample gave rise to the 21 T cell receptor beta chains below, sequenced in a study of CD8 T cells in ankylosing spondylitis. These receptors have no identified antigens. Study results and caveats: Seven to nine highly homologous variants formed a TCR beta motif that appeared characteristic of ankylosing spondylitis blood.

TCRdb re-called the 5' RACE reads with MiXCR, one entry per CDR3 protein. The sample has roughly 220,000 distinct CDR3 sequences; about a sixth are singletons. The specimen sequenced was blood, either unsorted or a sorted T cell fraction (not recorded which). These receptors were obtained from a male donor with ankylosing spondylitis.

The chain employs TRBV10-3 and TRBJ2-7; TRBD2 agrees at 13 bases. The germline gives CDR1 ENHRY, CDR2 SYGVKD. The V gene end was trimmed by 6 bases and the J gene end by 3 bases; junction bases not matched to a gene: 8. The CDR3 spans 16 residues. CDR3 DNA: TGTGCCATCAGCGGGGGGGGGACTAGCGGGGTCTACGAGCAGTACTTC. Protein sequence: CAISGGGTSGVYEQYF.

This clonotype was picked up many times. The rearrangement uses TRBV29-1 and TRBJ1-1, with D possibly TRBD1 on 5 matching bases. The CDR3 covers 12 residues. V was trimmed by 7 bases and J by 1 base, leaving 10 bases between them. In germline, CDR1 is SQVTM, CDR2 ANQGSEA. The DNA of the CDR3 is TGCAGCGCCAGAGGACAGAACACTGAAGCTTTCTTT. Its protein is CSARGQNTEAFF. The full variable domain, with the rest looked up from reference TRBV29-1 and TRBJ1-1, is SAVISQKPSRDICQRGTSLTIQCQVDSQVTMMFWYRQQPGQSLTLIATANQGSEATYESGFVIDKFPISRPNLTFSTLTVSNMSPEDSSIYLCSARGQNTEAFFGQGTRLTVV.

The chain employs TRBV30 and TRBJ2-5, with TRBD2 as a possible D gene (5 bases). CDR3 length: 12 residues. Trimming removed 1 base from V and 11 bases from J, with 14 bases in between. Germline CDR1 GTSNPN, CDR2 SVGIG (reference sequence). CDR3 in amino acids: CAWSEDPGTQYF. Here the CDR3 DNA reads TGTGCCTGGAGTGAAGATCCGGGAACTCAGTACTTC. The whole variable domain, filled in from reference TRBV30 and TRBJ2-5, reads SQTIHQWPATLVQPVGSPLSLECTVEGTSNPNLYWYRQAAGRGLQLLFYSVGIGQISSEVPQNLSASRPQDRQFILSSKKLLLSDSGFYLCAWSEDPGTQYFGPGTRLLVL.

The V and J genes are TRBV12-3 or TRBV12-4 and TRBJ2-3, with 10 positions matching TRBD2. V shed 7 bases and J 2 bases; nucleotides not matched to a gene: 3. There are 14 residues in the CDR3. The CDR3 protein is CASTTSGNTDTQYF. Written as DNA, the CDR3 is TGTGCCAGCACCACTAGCGGGAACACAGATACGCAGTATTTT.

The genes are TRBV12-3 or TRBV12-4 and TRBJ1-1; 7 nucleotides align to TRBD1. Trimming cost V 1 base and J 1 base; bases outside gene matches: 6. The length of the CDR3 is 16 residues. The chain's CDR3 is CASSLETGAANTEAFF. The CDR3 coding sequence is TGTGCCAGCAGTTTAGAAACAGGGGCGGCGAACACTGAAGCTTTCTTT.

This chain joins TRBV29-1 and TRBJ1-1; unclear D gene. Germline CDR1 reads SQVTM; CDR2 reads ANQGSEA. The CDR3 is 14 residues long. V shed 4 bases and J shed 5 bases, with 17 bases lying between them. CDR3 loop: CSVGGLSGRTEAFF. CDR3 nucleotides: TGCAGCGTTGGAGGGTTGTCCGGGAGGACTGAAGCTTTCTTT.

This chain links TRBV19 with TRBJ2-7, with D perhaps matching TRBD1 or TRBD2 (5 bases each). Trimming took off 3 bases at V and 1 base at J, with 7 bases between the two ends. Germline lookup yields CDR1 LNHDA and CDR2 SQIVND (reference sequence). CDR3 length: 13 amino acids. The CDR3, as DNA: TGTGCCAGTAGTATGAGGGGTTCCTACGAGCAGTACTTC. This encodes CASSMRGSYEQYF.

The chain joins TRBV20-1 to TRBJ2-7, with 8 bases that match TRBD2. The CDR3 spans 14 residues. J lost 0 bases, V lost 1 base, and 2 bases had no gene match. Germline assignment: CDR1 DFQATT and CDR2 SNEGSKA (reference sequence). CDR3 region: CSARVAGISYEQYF. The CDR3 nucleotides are TGCAGTGCTAGAGTAGCGGGAATCTCCTACGAGCAGTACTTC.

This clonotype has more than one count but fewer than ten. CDR3 loop: CASSLSTQSADGYTF. CDR3 DNA sequence: TGTGCCAGCAGCCTTTCGACACAATCCGCCGATGGCTACACCTTC. The J gene is TRBJ1-2, the V gene TRBV7-9, with D uncertain. V shed 5 bases and J shed 6 bases, with 19 bases lying between them. The CDR3 loop spans 15 amino acids. CDR1 and CDR2 from the germline V gene are SEHNR and FQNEAQ (reference sequence).

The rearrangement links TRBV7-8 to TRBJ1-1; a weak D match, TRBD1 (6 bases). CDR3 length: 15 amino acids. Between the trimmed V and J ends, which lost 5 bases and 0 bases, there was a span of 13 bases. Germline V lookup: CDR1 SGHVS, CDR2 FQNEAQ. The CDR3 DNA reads TGTGCCAGCAGCCCCCGGGCAGGGGTGAACACTGAAGCTTTCTTT. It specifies CASSPRAGVNTEAFF.

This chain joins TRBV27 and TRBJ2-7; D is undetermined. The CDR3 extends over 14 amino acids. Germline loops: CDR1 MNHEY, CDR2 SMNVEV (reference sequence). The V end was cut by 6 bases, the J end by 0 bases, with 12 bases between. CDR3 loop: CASRLTTYSYEQYF. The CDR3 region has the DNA TGTGCCAGCAGACTCACTACTTACTCCTACGAGCAGTACTTC.

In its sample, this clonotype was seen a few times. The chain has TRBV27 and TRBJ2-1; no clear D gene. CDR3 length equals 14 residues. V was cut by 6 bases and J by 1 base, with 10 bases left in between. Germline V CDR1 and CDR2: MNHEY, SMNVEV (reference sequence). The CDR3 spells CASSIFGSYNEQFF. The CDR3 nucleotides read TGTGCCAGCAGCATCTTCGGATCCTACAATGAGCAGTTCTTC.

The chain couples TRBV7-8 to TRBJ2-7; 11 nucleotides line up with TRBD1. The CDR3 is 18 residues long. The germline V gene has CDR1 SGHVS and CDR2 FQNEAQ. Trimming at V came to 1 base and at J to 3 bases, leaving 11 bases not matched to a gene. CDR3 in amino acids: CASSLVALGTGGFYEQYF. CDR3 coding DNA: TGTGCCAGCAGCTTAGTCGCATTAGGGACAGGGGGTTTCTACGAGCAGTACTTC.

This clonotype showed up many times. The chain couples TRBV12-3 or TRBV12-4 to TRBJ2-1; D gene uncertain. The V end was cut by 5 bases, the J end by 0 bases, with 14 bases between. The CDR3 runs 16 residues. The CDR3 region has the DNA TGTGCCAGCAGTACATGGACCGAAAGCTCCTACAATGAGCAGTTCTTC. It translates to CASSTWTESSYNEQFF.

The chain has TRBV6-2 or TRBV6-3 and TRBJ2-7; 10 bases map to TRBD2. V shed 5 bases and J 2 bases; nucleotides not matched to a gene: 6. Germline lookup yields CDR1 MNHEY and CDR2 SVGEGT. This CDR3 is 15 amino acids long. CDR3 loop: CASSHEREGAYEQYF. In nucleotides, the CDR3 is TGTGCCAGCAGTCACGAGCGGGAGGGAGCCTACGAGCAGTACTTC.

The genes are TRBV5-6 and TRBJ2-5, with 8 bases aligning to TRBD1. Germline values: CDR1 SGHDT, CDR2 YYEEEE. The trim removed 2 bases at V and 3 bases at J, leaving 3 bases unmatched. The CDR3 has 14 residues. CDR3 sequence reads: CASSFPTGEETQYF. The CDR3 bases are TGTGCCAGCAGCTTCCCGACAGGGGAAGAGACCCAGTACTTC.

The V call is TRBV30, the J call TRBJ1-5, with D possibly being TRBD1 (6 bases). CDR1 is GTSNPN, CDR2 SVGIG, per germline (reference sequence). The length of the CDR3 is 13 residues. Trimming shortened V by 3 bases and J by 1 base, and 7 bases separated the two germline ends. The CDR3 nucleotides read TGTGCCTGGAGCCAGGGGAGCAATCAGCCCCAGCATTTT. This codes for CAWSQGSNQPQHF. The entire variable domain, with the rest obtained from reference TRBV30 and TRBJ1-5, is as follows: SQTIHQWPATLVQPVGSPLSLECTVEGTSNPNLYWYRQAAGRGLQLLFYSVGIGQISSEVPQNLSASRPQDRQFILSSKKLLLSDSGFYLCAWSQGSNQPQHFGDGTRLSIL.

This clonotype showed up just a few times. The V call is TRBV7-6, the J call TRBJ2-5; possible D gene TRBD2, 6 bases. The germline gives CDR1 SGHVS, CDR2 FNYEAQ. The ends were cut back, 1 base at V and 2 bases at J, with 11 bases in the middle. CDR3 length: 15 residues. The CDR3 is CASSLGGEVQETQYF. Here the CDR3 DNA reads TGTGCCAGCAGCTTAGGGGGGGAGGTACAAGAGACCCAGTACTTC.

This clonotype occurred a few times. The DNA for the CDR3 is TGCGCCAGCAGCCAACATACCGGGAGGCCCCCTGGGAATGAGCAGTTCTTC. It yields the protein CASSQHTGRPPGNEQFF. This chain links TRBV4-1 with TRBJ2-1; 7 positions match TRBD2. Per germline, CDR1 MGHRA and CDR2 YSYEKL. The CDR3 extends over 17 amino acids. V shed 2 bases and J 7 bases; nucleotides not matched to a gene: 14.

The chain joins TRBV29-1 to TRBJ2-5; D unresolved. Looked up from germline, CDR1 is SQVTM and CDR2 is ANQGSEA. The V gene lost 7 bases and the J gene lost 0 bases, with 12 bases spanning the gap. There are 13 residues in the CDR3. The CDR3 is CSAEIGYQETQYF. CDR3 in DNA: TGCAGCGCCGAAATCGGGTACCAAGAGACCCAGTACTTC.

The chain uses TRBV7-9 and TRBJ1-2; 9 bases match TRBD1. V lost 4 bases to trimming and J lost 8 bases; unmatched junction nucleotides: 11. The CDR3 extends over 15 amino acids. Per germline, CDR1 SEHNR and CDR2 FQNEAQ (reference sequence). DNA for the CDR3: TGTGCCAGCAGCTCCCACTGGGGGGACAGGGAAGGCTACACCTTC. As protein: CASSSHWGDREGYTF.